This T cell receptor (beta chain) stems from a study of CD8 T cells in Susac syndrome (dated by TCRdb to about 2019). About the study as a whole: Repertoire sequencing was used to test whether CD8+ T cell activation and differentiation in Susac syndrome was antigen driven. The clonality of the CD8+ T cell repertoire was compared across about a dozen healthy donors, around 14 Susac syndrome patients and 15 multiple sclerosis patients. The study at large found these results: The study acknowledged that relatively few individuals were included in the TCR sequencing and HLA analysis.

Trimming accounts for 7 bases at V and 5 bases at J, while the number of junction bases matched to no gene is 12. CDR1 and CDR2, looked up from the germline V gene, are SGHVS and FQNEAQ. Taken from cysteine to phenylalanine, the CDR3 has 15 residues. The only DNA kept is the CDR3, 45 bases in frame from the first base. Peripheral blood CD8+ and CD4+ T cells from healthy donors, Susac syndrome patients and multiple sclerosis patients were profiled by high-throughput TCR beta sequencing. Multiple sclerosis controls were treatment-naive patients with stable or active relapsing-remitting disease fulfilling revised McDonald criteria. Bulk CD8+ and CD4+ T cells were purified by magnetic negative isolation, whereas CD8+ TEMRA cells were enriched by FACS. Blood was collected in EDTA tubes and processed within 24 hours, with PBMCs isolated through density gradient centrifugation. PBMCs intended for TCR sequencing were frozen in liquid nitrogen and were later thawed in a 37 degrees C water bath. A purity of at least 90% was achieved for sorted or isolated CD4+, CD8+ and CD8+ TEMRA cells.

RNA was extracted using the RNeasy kit, and roughly 0.5 to 1 ug of the RNA was reverse transcribed with random hexamers. The immunoSEQ multiplex PCR assay, which covers 54 Vbeta and 13 Jbeta segments, was used to amplify TCR beta CDR3 regions. PCR amplification bias was corrected using a synthetic template baseline for primer optimization and computational correction. In the paper's pipeline: Reads were assigned to V, D and J genes according to IMGT and analyzed in immunoSEQ Analyzer, with only productive sequences retained. Clonality was computed as one minus Shannon entropy normalized by log2 of the number of productive unique sequences. For each patient and control, public and private clones were evaluated among the 100 most prevalent clones. Clones were defined as Susac-specific if absent from the healthy and MS cohorts, from 1052 published viral clones and from other ImmuneACCESS disease sequences. Using fastp at Q25 and MiXCR, TCRdb reprocessed the public reads and kept productive beta chains. For every CDR3 protein sequence, its rows merge into one entry that carries the most common genes and DNA. V and J calls and clone size were set by TCRdb, not the authors. Within this sample are a few hundred thousand distinct CDR3 sequences, with more than 85% of them counted one time only. Roughly 0.13% of the sample rests with the top ten.

Of note for this clonotype: The antigen this receptor binds is unknown. No base-level quality is on record; no much larger clone is a single base apart.

The sample taken for sequencing was CD8+ T cells from PBMCs. The chain links TRBV7-8 with TRBJ2-5; 8 nucleotides in the junction match TRBD2. The clonotype originates from a human donor with multiple sclerosis. The bases are TGTGCCAGCACCAGAATCGGGGGGGCCGCCGAGACCCAGTACTTC. Translation gives CASTRIGGAAETQYF.